Here is one T cell receptor (beta chain) with its context. Seattle patients were enrolled while actively infected and followed longitudinally. As processed by the authors: Reference gene primer amplification gave nucleated cell count estimates. Measured with immunoSEQ multiplex PCR; TCRdb has only the in-frame clones, and not every one. That table furnishes V, J and clone size, whereas the DNA furnished D and trimming. The sample consists of approximately 170,000 clones, about 92% of them appearing once. This specimen comes from a study of blood T cell repertoires in COVID-19. Study in general: Some COVID-19 samples were acute and others convalescent; all came from the United States, Italy and Spain. In each case, the material was cDNA or gDNA derived from T cells, B-cell-depleted T cells, or PBMCs.

The V gene end was trimmed by 4 bases and the J gene end by 6 bases; junction bases not matched to a gene: 11. Looked up from germline, CDR1 is MNHNS and CDR2 is SASEGT. The CDR3 has 16 amino acids. This sequence was found in a woman aged 60-70 years with COVID-19, enrolled during active disease. The rearrangement uses TRBV6-1 and TRBJ1-4, with TRBD1 matching 7 bases. The sample comprised peripheral blood. The CDR3 nucleotides are TGTGCCAGCAGTGGGAGGGGTGCAGGACAGGATGAAAAACTGTTTTTT. Translating gives CASSGRGAGQDEKLFF.